This T cell receptor (beta chain) is from a study of beta chain features in type 1 diabetes. The study, taken as a whole, reports: Using cDNA template may skew counts toward highly expressing activated cells. TCRB CDR3s from Type 1 diabetes patients were moderately but significantly shorter in all four CD4+ subsets.

Sampling consisted of one heparinised blood draw per donor, averaging about 116 mL. Populations isolated by sorting all had purity greater than 95%. As regards this clone: Its antigen is undetermined.

CDR3 length equals 13 residues. V dropped 0 bases and J dropped 1 base, with 4 bases sitting between them. Germline values: CDR1 SGHRS, CDR2 YFSETQ. Expressed TCRB transcripts were sequenced because the isolated RNA had all been reverse transcribed beforehand. Each sample of naive, central memory or regulatory T cells had, on average, roughly 3.5 million reads. Clones were read by immunoSEQ multiplex PCR, and TCRdb kept only the in-frame ones, dropping some. Here the sample spans a few hundred thousand clones, 9.5% to 10% being singletons. Sequencing was carried out using central memory CD4+ T cells from blood. The TCR was taken from a man aged 25 to 40 with type 1 diabetes. This chain uses TRBV5-1 with TRBJ1-1; no clear D. In DNA, the CDR3 is TGCGCCAGCAGCTTGGCTAAGAACACTGAAGCTTTCTTT. This sequence encodes CASSLAKNTEAFF.